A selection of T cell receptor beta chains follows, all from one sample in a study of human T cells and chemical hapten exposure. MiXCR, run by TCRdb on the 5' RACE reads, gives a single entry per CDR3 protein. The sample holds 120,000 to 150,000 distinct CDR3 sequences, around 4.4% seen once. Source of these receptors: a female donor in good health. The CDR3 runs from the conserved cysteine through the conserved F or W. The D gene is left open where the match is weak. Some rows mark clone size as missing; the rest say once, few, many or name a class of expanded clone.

CDR3aa: CASSLAGPGTGELFF
CDR3nt: TGCGCCAGCAGCTTGGCAGGGCCTGGCACCGGGGAGCTGTTTTTT
v_gene: TRBV5-1
d_gene: -
abundance: many
j_gene: TRBJ2-2

CDR3aa: CASSPRGNTIYF
CDR3nt: TGTGCCAGCAGCCCCAGGGGAAACACCATATATTTT
v_gene: TRBV7-9
d_gene: -
abundance: many
j_gene: TRBJ1-3

CDR3aa: CASTSRGTAFANTGELFF
CDR3nt: TGTGCCAGCACCTCACGCGGGACAGCGTTCGCGAACACCGGGGAGCTGTTTTTT
v_gene: TRBV6-2/TRBV6-3
d_gene: -
abundance: many
j_gene: TRBJ2-2

CDR3aa: CASSPAGGGTTYEQYF
CDR3nt: TGTGCCAGCAGCCCCGCTGGAGGTGGAACCACCTACGAGCAGTACTTC
v_gene: TRBV5-6
d_gene: -
abundance: many
j_gene: TRBJ2-7

CDR3aa: CASSSSYDRFNQPQHF
CDR3nt: TGTGCCAGCAGCTCCTCCTACGACAGATTCAATCAGCCCCAGCATTTT
v_gene: TRBV7-9
d_gene: -
abundance: -
j_gene: TRBJ1-5

CDR3aa: CASSPAGFGGELFF
CDR3nt: TGTGCCAGCAGCCCAGCGGGGTTCGGCGGGGAGCTGTTTTTT
v_gene: TRBV14
d_gene: TRBD2
abundance: many
j_gene: TRBJ2-2

CDR3aa: CASSELGQVDQPQHF
CDR3nt: TGTGCCAGCAGTGAACTGGGACAGGTCGATCAGCCCCAGCATTTT
v_gene: TRBV25-1
d_gene: TRBD1
abundance: many
j_gene: TRBJ1-5

CDR3aa: CASSELTGVNEQFF
CDR3nt: TGTGCCAGCAGCGAGTTGACAGGGGTCAATGAGCAGTTCTTC
v_gene: TRBV11-2
d_gene: TRBD1
abundance: few
j_gene: TRBJ2-1

CDR3aa: CASSLVYRGDEQFF
CDR3nt: TGTGCCAGCAGCTTAGTTTACAGGGGGGATGAGCAGTTCTTC
v_gene: TRBV7-9
d_gene: TRBD1
abundance: -
j_gene: TRBJ2-1

CDR3aa: CASSYSRTGGWNEQFF
CDR3nt: TGTGCCAGCAGTTACTCGCGAACGGGGGGGTGGAATGAGCAGTTCTTC
v_gene: TRBV6-2/TRBV6-3
d_gene: TRBD2
abundance: few
j_gene: TRBJ2-1

CDR3aa: CSARDPLSGSPDTQYF
CDR3nt: TGCAGTGCTAGAGATCCCCTGTCCGGGAGTCCAGATACGCAGTATTTT
v_gene: TRBV20-1
d_gene: -
abundance: many
j_gene: TRBJ2-3

CDR3aa: CATSRNMNMGQFYEQYF
CDR3nt: TGTGCCACCAGCAGGAACATGAATATGGGACAGTTCTACGAGCAGTACTTC
v_gene: TRBV15
d_gene: TRBD1
abundance: many
j_gene: TRBJ2-7